Sequencing of this TCR beta chain was carried out in a study of shared clonotypes between healthy human individuals. Study-level points and caveats: Large depth notwithstanding, sorted-subset sequencing proved incomplete by rarefaction. Non-shared clonotypes had lower generation probabilities than clonotypes shared by all four sorted-subset donors.

For this clone: Its antigen is unidentified.

Free of recent acute infections or vaccinations, the donors were healthy HIV-negative adults. Every contributor of samples was a Caucasian grown-up residing in Nashville, Tennessee. Trimming cost V 0 bases and J 12 bases; bases outside gene matches: 5. Germline-derived CDR1 and CDR2 are SGDLS and YYNGEE. The CDR3 is 13 residues long. TCRdb keeps only in-frame clones here, not all; method: immunoSEQ multiplex PCR. The sample consists of hundreds of thousands of clones, under 80% of them appearing once. Input material: memory CD4+ T cells sorted from blood. Subset indicated: CD45RA-negative fraction. The TCR was taken from a woman under 40 in good health. The chain recombines TRBV9 with TRBJ2-3, with 9 bases fitting TRBD2. CDR3 nucleotides: TGTGCCAGCAGCGTAGGGCTAGCGGGAATCCAGTATTTT. Encoded protein: CASSVGLAGIQYF.